This T cell receptor (beta chain) emerged from a study of long-term antiretroviral therapy in people with HIV. In this sample, this clone turned up once. The assay used was immunoSEQ (version v3.0), run at survey level. For every sample, sequencing targeted roughly 40,000-55,000 T-cell genomes. Here immunoSEQ multiplex PCR was the method, and the copy in TCRdb shows in-frame clones only, minus some. This sample has tens of thousands of clones, with over 70% found just once. The germline V gene has CDR1 MNHGY and CDR2 SAAAGT. The CDR3 extends over 13 amino acids. V was trimmed by 11 bases and J by 2 bases, leaving 12 bases between them.

Source: unsorted PBMCs, taken almost 2.9 years after starting antiretroviral therapy. The source is a man aged 30-40 years with HIV. The chain couples TRBV6-8 to TRBJ2-2, with D tentatively TRBD2 (6 bases). The CDR3 spells CALGGLNTGELFF. The CDR3 coding sequence is TGTGCCCTCGGAGGGCTTAACACCGGGGAGCTGTTTTTT.